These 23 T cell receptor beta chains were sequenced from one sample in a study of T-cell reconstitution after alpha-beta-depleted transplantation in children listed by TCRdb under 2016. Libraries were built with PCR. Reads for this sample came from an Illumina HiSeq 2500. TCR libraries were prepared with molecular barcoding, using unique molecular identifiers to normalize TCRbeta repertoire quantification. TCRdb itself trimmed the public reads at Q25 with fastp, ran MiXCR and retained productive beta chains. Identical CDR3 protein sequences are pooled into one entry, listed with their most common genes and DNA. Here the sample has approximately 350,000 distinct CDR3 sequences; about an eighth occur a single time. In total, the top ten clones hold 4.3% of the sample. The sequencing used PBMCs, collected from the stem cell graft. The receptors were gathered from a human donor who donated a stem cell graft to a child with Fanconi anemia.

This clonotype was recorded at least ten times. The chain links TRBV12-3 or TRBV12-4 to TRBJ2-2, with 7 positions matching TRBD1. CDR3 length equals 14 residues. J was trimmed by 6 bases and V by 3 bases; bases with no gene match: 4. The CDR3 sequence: CASSFQGVPGELFF. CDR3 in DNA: TGTGCCAGCAGTTTTCAGGGGGTCCCCGGGGAGCTGTTTTTT.

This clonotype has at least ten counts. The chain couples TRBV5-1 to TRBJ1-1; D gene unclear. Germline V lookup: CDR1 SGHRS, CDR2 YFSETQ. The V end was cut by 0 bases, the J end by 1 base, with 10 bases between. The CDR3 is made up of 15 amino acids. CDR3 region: CASSLEAPWNTEAFF. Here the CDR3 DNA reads TGCGCCAGCAGCTTGGAAGCGCCTTGGAACACTGAAGCTTTCTTT. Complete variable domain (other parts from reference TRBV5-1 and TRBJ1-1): KAGVTQTPRYLIKTRGQQVTLSCSPISGHRSVSWYQQTPGQGLQFLFEYFSETQRNKGNFPGRFSGRQFSNSRSEMNVSTLELGDSALYLCASSLEAPWNTEAFFGQGTRLTVV.

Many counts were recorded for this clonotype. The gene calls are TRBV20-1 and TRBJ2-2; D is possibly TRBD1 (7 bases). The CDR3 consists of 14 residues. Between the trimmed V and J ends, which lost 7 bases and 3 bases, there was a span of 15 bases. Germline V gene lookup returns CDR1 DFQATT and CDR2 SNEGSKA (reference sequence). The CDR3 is CSVKARGDTGELFF. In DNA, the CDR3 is TGCAGTGTCAAGGCCAGGGGGGACACCGGGGAGCTGTTTTTT.

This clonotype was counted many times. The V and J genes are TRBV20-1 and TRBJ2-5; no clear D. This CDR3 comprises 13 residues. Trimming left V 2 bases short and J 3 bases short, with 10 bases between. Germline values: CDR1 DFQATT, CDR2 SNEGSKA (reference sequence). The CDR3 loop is CSARHQLEETQYF. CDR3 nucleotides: TGCAGTGCTAGACACCAGCTTGAAGAGACCCAGTACTTC.

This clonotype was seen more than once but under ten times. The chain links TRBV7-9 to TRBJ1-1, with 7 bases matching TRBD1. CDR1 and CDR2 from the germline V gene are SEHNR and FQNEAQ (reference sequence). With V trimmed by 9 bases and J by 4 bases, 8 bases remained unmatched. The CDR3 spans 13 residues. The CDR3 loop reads CASQTQGSTEAFF. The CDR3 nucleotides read TGTGCCAGTCAAACACAGGGGAGCACTGAAGCTTTCTTT.

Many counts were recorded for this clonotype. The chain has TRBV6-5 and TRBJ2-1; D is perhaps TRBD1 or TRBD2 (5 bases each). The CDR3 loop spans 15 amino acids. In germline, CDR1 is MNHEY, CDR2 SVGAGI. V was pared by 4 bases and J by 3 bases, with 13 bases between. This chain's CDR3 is CASSSQGGGYNEQFF. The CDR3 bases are TGTGCCAGCAGTTCTCAGGGTGGGGGCTACAATGAGCAGTTCTTC.

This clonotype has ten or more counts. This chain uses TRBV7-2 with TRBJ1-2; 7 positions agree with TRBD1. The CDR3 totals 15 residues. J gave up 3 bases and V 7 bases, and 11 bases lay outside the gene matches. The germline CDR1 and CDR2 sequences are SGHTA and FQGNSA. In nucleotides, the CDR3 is TGTGCCAGCATATGGGGGACAGAGCTTCACTATGGCTACACCTTC. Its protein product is CASIWGTELHYGYTF.

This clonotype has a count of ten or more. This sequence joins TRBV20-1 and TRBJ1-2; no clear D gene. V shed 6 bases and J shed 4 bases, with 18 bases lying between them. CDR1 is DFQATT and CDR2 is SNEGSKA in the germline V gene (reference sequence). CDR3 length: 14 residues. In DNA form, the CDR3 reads TGCAGTGCCAAGCCCACGCCTCTGAGCTATGGCTACACCTTC. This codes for CSAKPTPLSYGYTF.

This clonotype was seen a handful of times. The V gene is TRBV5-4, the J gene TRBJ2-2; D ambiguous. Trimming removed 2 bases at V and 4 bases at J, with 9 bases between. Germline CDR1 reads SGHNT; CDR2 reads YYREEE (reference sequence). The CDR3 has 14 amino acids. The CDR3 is CASSLEERTGELFF. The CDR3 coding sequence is TGTGCCAGCAGCTTAGAGGAGCGCACCGGGGAGCTGTTTTTT. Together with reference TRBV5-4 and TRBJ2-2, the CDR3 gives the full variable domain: ETGVTQSPTHLIKTRGQQVTLRCSSQSGHNTVSWYQQALGQGPQFIFQYYREEENGRGNFPPRFSGLQFPNYSSELNVNALELDDSALYLCASSLEERTGELFFGEGSRLTVL.

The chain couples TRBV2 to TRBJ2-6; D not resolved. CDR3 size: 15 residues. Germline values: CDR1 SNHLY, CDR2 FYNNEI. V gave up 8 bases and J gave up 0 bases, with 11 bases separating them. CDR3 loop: CASDDTYSGANVLTF. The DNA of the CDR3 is TGTGCCAGCGATGATACGTACTCTGGGGCCAACGTCCTGACTTTC.

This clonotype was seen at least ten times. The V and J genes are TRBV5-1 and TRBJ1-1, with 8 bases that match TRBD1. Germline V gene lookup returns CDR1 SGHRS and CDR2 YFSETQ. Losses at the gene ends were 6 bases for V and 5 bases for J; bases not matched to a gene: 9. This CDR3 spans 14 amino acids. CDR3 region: CASTSNTGGTEAFF. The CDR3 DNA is TGCGCCAGCACCAGCAACACAGGGGGGACTGAAGCTTTCTTT.

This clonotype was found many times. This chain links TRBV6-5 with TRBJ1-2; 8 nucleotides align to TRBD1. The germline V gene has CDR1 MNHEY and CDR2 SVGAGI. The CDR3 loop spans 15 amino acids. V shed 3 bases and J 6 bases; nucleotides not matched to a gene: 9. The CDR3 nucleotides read TGTGCCAGCAGTTATATCTCGGACAGGGACAATGGCTACACCTTC. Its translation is CASSYISDRDNGYTF.

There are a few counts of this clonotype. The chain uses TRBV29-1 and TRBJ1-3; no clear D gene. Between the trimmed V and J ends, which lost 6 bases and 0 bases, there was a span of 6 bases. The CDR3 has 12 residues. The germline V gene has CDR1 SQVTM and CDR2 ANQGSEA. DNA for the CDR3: TGCAGCGTGTACGACTCTGGAAACACCATATATTTT. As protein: CSVYDSGNTIYF.

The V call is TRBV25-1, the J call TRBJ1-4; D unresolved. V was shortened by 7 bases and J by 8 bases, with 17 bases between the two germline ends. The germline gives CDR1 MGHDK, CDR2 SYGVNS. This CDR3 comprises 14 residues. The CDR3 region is CASTSRRVGEKLFF. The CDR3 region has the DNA TGTGCCAGCACCAGCCGCCGGGTCGGGGAAAAACTGTTTTTT.

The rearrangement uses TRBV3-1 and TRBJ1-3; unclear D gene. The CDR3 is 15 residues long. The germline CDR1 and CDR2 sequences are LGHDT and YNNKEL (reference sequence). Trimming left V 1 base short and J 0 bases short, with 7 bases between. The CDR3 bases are TGTGCCAGCAGCCAAGGATCAGCCTCTGGAAACACCATATATTTT. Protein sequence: CASSQGSASGNTIYF.

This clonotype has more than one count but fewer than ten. CDR3 sequence (DNA): TGTGCCAGCAGCTTGTTGGCGGGAGTAGAGCAGTACGTC. Its protein is CASSLLAGVEQYV. The V gene is TRBV5-5, the J gene TRBJ2-7; 7 bases agree with TRBD2. Germline CDR1 and CDR2: SGHKS and YYEKEE (reference sequence). This CDR3 region has 13 residues. With V trimmed by 1 base and J by 7 bases, 5 bases remained unmatched.

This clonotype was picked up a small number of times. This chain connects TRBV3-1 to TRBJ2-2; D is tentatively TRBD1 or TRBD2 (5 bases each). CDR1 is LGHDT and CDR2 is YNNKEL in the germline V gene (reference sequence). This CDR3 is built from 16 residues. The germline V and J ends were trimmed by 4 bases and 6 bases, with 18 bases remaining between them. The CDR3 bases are TGTGCCAGCAGCCGAACAGGAGGAAAGGGGTCCGGGGAGCTGTTTTTT. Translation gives CASSRTGGKGSGELFF.

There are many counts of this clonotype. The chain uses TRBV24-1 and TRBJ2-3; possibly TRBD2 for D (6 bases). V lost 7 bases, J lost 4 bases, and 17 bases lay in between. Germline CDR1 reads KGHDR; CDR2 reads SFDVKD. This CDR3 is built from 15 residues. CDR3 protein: CATSQPGGRADTQYF. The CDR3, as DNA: TGTGCCACCAGCCAGCCAGGAGGGCGAGCAGATACGCAGTATTTT.

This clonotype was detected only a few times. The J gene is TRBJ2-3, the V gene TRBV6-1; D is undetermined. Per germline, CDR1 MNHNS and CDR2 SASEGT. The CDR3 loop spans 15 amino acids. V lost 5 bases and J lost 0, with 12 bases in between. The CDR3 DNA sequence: TGTGCCAGCAGTCTAGGGCTACAGAGCACAGATACGCAGTATTTT. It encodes CASSLGLQSTDTQYF.

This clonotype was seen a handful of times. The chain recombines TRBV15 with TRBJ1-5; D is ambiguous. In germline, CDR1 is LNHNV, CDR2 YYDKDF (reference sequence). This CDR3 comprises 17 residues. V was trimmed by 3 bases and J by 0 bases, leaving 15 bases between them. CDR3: CATSRDALRDSNQPQHF. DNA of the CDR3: TGTGCCACCAGCAGGGACGCACTTCGGGATAGCAATCAGCCCCAGCATTTT.

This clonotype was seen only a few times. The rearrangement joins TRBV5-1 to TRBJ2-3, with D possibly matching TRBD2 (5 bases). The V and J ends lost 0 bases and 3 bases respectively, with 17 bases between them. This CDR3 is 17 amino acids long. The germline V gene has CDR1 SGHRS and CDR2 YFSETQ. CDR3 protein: CASSLGLNGVTTDTQYF. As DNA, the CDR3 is TGCGCCAGCAGCTTGGGACTAAACGGGGTTACGACAGATACGCAGTATTTT.

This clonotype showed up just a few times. The CDR3 region is CASSQKLLAGEKLFF. CDR3 nucleotide sequence: TGCGCCAGCAGCCAAAAGCTACTCGCCGGAGAAAAACTGTTTTTT. V gene TRBV4-1 combines with J gene TRBJ1-4; D is unresolved. This CDR3 contains 15 residues. Germline CDR1 and CDR2: MGHRA and YSYEKL. V shed 2 bases and J shed 8 bases, with 15 bases lying between them.

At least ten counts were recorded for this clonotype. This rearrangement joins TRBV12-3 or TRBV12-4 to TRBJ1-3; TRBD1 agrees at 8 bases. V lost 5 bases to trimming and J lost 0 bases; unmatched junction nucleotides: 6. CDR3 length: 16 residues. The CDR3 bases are TGTGCCAGCAGTCGACAGGGGAGAATCTCTGGAAACACCATATATTTT. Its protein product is CASSRQGRISGNTIYF.